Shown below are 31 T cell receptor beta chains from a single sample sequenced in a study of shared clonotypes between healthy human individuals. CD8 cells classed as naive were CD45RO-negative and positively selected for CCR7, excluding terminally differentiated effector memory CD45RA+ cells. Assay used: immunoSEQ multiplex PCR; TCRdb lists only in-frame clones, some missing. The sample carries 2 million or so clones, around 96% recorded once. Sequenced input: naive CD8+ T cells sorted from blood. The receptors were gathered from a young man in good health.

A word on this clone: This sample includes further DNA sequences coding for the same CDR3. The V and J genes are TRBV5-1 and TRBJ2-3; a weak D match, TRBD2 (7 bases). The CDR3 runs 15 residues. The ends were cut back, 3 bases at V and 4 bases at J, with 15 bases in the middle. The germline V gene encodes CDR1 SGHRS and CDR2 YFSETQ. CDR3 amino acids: CASSSEGGMPDTQYF. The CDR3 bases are TGCGCCAGCAGCTCCGAGGGGGGGATGCCAGATACGCAGTATTTT.

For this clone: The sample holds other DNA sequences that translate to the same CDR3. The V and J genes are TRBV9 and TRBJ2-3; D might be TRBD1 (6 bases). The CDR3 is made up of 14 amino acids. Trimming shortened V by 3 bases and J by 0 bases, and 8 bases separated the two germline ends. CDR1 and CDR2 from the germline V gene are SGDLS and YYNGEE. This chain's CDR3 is CASSADRSTDTQYF. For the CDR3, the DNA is TGTGCCAGCAGCGCAGACAGGAGCACAGATACGCAGTATTTT.

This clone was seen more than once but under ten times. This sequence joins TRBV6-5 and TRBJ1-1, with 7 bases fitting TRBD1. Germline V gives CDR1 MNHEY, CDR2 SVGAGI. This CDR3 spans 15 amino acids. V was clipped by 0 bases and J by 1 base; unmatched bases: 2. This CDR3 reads CASSYSSGGNTEAFF. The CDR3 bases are TGTGCCAGCAGTTACTCGTCAGGGGGGAACACTGAAGCTTTCTTT.

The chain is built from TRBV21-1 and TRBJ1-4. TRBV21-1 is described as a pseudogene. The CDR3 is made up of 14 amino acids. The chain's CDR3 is CASSKDPRGEKLFF. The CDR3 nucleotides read TGTGCCAGCAGCAAGGATCCTCGGGGTGAAAAACTGTTTTTT.

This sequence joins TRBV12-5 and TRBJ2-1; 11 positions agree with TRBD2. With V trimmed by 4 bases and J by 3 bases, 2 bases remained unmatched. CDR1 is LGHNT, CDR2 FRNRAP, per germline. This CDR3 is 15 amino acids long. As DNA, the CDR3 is TGTGCTAGTGGTTCCGGGACTAGCGGCTACAATGAGCAGTTCTTC. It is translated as CASGSGTSGYNEQFF.

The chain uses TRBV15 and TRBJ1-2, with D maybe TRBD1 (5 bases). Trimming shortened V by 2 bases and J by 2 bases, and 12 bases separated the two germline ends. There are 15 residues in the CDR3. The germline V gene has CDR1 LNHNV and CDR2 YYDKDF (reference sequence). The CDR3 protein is CATSRPPGGNYGYTF. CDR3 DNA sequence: TGTGCCACCAGCAGACCCCCCGGGGGGAACTATGGCTACACCTTC. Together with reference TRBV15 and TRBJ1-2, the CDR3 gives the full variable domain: DAMVIQNPRYQVTQFGKPVTLSCSQTLNHNVMYWYQQKSSQAPKLLFHYYDKDFNNEADTPDNFQSRRPNTSFCFLDIRSPGLGDTAMYLCATSRPPGGNYGYTFGSGTRLTVV.

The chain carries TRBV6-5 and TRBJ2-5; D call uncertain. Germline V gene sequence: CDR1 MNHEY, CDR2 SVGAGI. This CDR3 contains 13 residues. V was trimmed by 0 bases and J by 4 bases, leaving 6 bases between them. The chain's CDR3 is CASSYSFAETQYF. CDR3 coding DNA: TGTGCCAGCAGTTACTCGTTTGCAGAGACCCAGTACTTC.

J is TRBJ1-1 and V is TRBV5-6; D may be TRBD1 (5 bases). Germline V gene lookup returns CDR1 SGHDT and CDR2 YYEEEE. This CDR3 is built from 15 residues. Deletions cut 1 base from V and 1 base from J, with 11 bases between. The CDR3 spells CASSLMGGANTEAFF. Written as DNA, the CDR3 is TGTGCCAGCAGCTTGATGGGGGGTGCGAACACTGAAGCTTTCTTT.

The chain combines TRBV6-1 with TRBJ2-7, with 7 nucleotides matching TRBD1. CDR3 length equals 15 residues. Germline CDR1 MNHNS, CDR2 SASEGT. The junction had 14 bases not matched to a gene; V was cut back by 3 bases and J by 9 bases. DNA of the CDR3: TGTGCCAGCAGTGAGGGGACAGCAGCTTACGAGCGGCAGTACTTC. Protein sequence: CASSEGTAAYERQYF.

The CDR3 protein is CARSLVLPVYNEQFF. CDR3 DNA: TGTGCCAGAAGCTTGGTCTTACCAGTTTACAATGAGCAGTTCTTC. The V call is TRBV5-3, the J call TRBJ2-1; D call uncertain. TRBV5-3 is recorded as an ORF, its role being uncertain. The V gene lost 0 bases and the J gene lost 4 bases, with 11 bases spanning the gap. The CDR3 sequence is 15 residues long.

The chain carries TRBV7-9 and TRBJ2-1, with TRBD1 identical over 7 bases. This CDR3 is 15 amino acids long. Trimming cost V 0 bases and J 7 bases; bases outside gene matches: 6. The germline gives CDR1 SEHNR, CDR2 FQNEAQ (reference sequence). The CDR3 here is CASSLAGGAKNEQFF. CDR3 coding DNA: TGTGCCAGCAGCTTAGCAGGGGGCGCAAAGAATGAGCAGTTCTTC.

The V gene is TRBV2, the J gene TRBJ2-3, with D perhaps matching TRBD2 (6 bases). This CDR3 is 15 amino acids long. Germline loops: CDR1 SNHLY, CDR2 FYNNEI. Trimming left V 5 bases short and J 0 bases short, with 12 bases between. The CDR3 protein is CASSFSGASTDTQYF. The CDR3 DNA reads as TGTGCCAGCAGTTTTAGCGGAGCTAGCACAGATACGCAGTATTTT.

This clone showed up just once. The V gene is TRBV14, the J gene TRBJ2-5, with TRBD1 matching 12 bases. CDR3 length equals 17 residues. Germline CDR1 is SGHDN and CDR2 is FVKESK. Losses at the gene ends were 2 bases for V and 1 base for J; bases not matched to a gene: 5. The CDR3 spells CASSQNRDRGPQETQYF. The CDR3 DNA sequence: TGTGCCAGCAGCCAAAACCGGGACAGGGGGCCCCAAGAGACCCAGTACTTC.

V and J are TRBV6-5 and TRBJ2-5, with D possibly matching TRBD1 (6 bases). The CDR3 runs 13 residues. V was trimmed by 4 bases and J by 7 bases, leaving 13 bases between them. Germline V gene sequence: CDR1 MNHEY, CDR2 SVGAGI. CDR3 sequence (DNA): TGTGCCAGCAGTTCCCCGGACAGTTTGACCCAGTACTTC. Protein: CASSSPDSLTQYF.

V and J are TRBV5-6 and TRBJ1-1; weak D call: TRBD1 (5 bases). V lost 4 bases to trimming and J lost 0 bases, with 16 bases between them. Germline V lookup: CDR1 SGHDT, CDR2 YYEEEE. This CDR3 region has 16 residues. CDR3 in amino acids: CASSETGTLMNTEAFF. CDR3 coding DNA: TGTGCCAGCAGCGAAACCGGGACGCTGATGAACACTGAAGCTTTCTTT.

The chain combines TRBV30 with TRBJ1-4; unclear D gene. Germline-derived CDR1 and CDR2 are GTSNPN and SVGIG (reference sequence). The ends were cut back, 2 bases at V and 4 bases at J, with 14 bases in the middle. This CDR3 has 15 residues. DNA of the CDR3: TGTGCCTGGAGTTCTGCAGGTGCTTATAATGAAAAACTGTTTTTT. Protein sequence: CAWSSAGAYNEKLFF.

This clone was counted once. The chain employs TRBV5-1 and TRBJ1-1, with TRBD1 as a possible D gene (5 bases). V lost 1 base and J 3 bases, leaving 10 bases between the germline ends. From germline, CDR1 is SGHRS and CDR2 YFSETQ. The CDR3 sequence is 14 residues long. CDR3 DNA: TGCGCCAGCAGCTTGAGTGAGGGGTACACTGAAGCTTTCTTT. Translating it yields CASSLSEGYTEAFF.

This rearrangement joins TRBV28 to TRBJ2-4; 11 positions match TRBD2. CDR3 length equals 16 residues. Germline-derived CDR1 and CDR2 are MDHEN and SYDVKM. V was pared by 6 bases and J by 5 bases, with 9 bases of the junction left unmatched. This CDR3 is CASRELAGGPQNIQYF. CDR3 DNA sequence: TGTGCCAGCAGGGAATTAGCGGGGGGGCCTCAAAACATTCAGTACTTC. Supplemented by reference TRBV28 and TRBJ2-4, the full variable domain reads DVKVTQSSRYLVKRTGEKVFLECVQDMDHENMFWYRQDPGLGLRLIYFSYDVKMKEKGDIPEGYSVSREKKERFSLILESASTNQTSMYLCASRELAGGPQNIQYFGAGTRLSVL.

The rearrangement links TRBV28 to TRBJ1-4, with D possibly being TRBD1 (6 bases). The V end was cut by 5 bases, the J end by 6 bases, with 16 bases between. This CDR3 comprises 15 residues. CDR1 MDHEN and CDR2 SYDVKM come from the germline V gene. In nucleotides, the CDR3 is TGTGCCAGCAGTCTAATACAGGGTGGGGATGAAAAACTGTTTTTT. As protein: CASSLIQGGDEKLFF.

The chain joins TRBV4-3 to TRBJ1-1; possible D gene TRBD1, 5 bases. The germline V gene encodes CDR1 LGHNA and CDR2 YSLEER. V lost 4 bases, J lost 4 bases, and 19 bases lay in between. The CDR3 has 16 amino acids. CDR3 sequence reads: CASSPGLAGSFTEAFF. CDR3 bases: TGCGCCAGCAGCCCGGGACTAGCAGGGTCTTTCACTGAAGCTTTCTTT.

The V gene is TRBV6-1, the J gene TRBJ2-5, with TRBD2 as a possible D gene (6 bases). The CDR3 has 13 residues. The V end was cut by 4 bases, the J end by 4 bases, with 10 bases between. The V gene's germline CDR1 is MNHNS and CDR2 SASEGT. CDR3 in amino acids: CASSVWEVETQYF. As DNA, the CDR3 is TGTGCCAGCAGTGTGTGGGAGGTAGAGACCCAGTACTTC.

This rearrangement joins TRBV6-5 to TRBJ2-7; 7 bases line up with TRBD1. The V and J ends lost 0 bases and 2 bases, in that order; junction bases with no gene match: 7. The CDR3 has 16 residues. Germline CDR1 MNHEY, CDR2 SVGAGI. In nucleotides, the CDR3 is TGTGCCAGCAGTTACTCGTATTCCGACAGGGCCTACGAGCAGTACTTC. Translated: CASSYSYSDRAYEQYF.

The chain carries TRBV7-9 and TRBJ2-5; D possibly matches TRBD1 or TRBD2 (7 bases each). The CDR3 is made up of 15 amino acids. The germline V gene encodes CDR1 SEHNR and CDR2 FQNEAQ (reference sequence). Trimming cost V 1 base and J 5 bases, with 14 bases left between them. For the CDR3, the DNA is TGTGCCAGCAGCTTAGGGGGAGGGGGCGCGGAGACCCAGTACTTC. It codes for CASSLGGGGAETQYF.

The CDR3 region has the DNA TGTGCCAGCAGTCCCCGACTAGCAGTCTACAATGAGCAGTTCTTC. It yields the protein CASSPRLAVYNEQFF. This chain joins TRBV6-4 and TRBJ2-1, with 7 bases that match TRBD2. The CDR3 sequence is 15 residues long. V lost 5 bases and J lost 3; bases outside the gene matches: 7. Germline lookup yields CDR1 MRHNA and CDR2 SNTAGT.

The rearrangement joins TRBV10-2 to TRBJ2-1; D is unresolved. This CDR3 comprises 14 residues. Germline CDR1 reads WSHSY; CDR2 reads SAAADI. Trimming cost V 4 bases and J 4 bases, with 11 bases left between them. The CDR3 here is CASSVQTQYNEQFF. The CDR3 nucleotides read TGCGCCAGCAGTGTACAGACCCAATACAATGAGCAGTTCTTC.

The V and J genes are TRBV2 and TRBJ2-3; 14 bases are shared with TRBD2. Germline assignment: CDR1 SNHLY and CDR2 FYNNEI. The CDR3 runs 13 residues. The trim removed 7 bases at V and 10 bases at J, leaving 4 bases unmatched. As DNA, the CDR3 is TGTGCCAGCATAGGACTAGCGGGGGGCGCGCAGTATTTT. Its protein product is CASIGLAGGAQYF.

CDR3 loop: CASSLWPGEQYF. CDR3 nucleotide sequence: TGCGCCAGCAGCTTGTGGCCGGGCGAGCAGTACTTC. This chain links TRBV5-1 with TRBJ2-7; D is ambiguous. Germline lookup yields CDR1 SGHRS and CDR2 YFSETQ. The CDR3 is made up of 12 amino acids. The V end lost 1 base, the J end lost 6 bases, and 8 bases lay between the germline ends. Drawing the rest from reference TRBV5-1 and TRBJ2-7, the complete variable domain is KAGVTQTPRYLIKTRGQQVTLSCSPISGHRSVSWYQQTPGQGLQFLFEYFSETQRNKGNFPGRFSGRQFSNSRSEMNVSTLELGDSALYLCASSLWPGEQYFGPGTRLTVT.

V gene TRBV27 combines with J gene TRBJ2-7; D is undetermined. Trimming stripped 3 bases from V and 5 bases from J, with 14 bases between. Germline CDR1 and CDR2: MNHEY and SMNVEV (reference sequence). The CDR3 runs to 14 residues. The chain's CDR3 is CASSFRASSDEQYF. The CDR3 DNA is TGTGCCAGCAGTTTTCGAGCCTCGAGCGACGAGCAGTACTTC.

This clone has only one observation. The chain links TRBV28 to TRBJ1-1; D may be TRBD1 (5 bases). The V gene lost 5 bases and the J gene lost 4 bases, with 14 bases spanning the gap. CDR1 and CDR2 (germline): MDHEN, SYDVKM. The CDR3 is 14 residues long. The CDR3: CASSPNAGGTEAFF. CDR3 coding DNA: TGTGCCAGCAGTCCAAATGCCGGGGGCACTGAAGCTTTCTTT.

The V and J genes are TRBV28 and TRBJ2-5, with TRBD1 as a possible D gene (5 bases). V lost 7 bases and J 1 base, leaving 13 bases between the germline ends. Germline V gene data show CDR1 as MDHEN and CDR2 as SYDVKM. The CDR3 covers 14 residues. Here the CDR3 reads CASKGRAVQETQYF. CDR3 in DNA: TGTGCCAGCAAGGGCAGGGCAGTCCAAGAGACCCAGTACTTC.

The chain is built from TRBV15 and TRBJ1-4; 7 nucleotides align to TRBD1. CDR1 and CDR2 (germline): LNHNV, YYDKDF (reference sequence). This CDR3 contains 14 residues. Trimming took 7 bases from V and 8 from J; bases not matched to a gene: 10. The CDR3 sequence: CATTPAGGREKLFF. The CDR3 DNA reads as TGTGCCACCACCCCGGCAGGGGGACGAGAAAAACTGTTTTTT.